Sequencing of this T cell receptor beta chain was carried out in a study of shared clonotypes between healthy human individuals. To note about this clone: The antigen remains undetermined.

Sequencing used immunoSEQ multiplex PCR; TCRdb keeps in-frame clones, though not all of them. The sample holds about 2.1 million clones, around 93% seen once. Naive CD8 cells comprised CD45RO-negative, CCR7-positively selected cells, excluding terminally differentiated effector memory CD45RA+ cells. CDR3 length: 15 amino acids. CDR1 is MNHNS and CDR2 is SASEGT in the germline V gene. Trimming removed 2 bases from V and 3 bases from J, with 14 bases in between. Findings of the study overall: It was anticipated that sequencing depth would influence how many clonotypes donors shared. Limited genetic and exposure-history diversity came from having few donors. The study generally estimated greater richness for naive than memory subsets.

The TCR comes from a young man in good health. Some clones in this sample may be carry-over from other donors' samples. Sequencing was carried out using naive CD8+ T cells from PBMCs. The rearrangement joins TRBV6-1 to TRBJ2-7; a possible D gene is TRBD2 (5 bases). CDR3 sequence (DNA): TGTGCCAGCAGTGAATCGGGGAATTTCGTCTACGAGCAGTACTTC. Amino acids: CASSESGNFVYEQYF.